The 6 T cell receptor beta chains presented below share a single source sample, sequenced in a study of T-cell memory formation after mild COVID-19 (dated by TCRdb to the early 2020s). The library relied on 5' RACE. Sequenced on an Illumina NovaSeq 6000. TCRdb passed the public sequencing reads through fastp at Q25 and MiXCR, retaining productive beta sequences. Rows with a matching CDR3 protein are joined into one entry that keeps the most common DNA and genes. The sample records approximately 500,000 distinct CDR3 sequences, more than 20% of which are singletons. Clones ranked in the top ten supply 9.5% to 15% of the sample. Sequenced input: PBMCs or a T cell subset sorted from them (not recorded which). These receptors originate from an adult woman who had mild COVID-19 (a few samples of this study predate the infection). The sample titles of this study are shuffled in the database, so cell type and time point are left out; the donor was told from shared clones.

In this sample, this clonotype turned up many times. The chain uses TRBV12-3 or TRBV12-4 and TRBJ2-3; 14 bases fit TRBD2. J lost 12 bases, V lost 6 bases, and 8 bases had no gene match. This CDR3 contains 14 residues. The CDR3 bases are TGTGCCAGCAGGGGGACTAGCGGGAGAGGGGACCAGTATTTT. It yields the protein CASRGTSGRGDQYF.

This clonotype came up many times. The chain is built from TRBV12-3 or TRBV12-4 and TRBJ2-7, with unresolved D. V shed 1 base and J shed 3 bases, with 7 bases lying between them. This CDR3 contains 13 residues. Written as DNA, the CDR3 is TGTGCCAGCAGTTTAGGACGGTACTACGAGCAGTACTTC. It specifies CASSLGRYYEQYF.

The genes are TRBV4-1 and TRBJ2-5; 10 nucleotides match TRBD2. J lost 4 bases, V lost 1 base, and 3 bases had no gene match. CDR1 is MGHRA, CDR2 YSYEKL, per germline. The CDR3 length is 15 residues. The CDR3 DNA is TGCGCCAGCAGCCAAGTAGCGGGGGGCCTAGAGACCCAGTACTTC. Translation gives CASSQVAGGLETQYF.

V is TRBV27 and J is TRBJ2-1; 12 bases line up with TRBD2. Germline values: CDR1 MNHEY, CDR2 SMNVEV (reference sequence). The CDR3 is made up of 16 amino acids. The junction had 9 bases not matched to a gene; V was cut back by 6 bases and J by 6 bases. CDR3: CASRPSSGGASNEQFF. In nucleotides, the CDR3 is TGTGCCAGCAGACCCTCTAGCGGGGGGGCCTCCAATGAGCAGTTCTTC.

The genes are TRBV27 and TRBJ2-3; D ambiguous. In germline, CDR1 is MNHEY, CDR2 SMNVEV (reference sequence). Between the trimmed V and J ends, which lost 8 bases and 6 bases, there was a span of 6 bases. The CDR3 totals 10 residues. The CDR3 sequence: CASVGDTQYF. The CDR3, as DNA: TGTGCCAGCGTAGGGGATACGCAGTATTTT.

The chain's CDR3 is CASSLAGSGTGELFF. CDR3 in DNA: TGTGCCAGCAGCTTAGCGGGGTCCGGCACCGGGGAGCTGTTTTTT. The chain is built from TRBV7-2 and TRBJ2-2, with no clear D. Between the trimmed V and J ends, which lost 0 bases and 4 bases, there was a span of 9 bases. Germline values: CDR1 SGHTA, CDR2 FQGNSA. The CDR3 is 15 residues long.